This T cell receptor (beta chain) is from a study of T cell changes during pregnancy in multiple sclerosis. The CDR3 runs 15 residues. Germline CDR1 reads SGHNT; CDR2 reads YENEEA. The germline V and J ends were trimmed by 0 bases and 5 bases, with 10 bases remaining between them. Only one count was recorded for this clone. Some clones are missing from TCRdb's copy, which holds only in-frame ones; the method was immunoSEQ multiplex PCR. The data hold some 80,000 clones, with roughly 93% observed a single time. This receptor was identified in a female donor with multiple sclerosis, enrolled in a pregnancy study. This chain connects TRBV11-3 to TRBJ2-2; D is possibly TRBD2 (5 bases). The sequences come from peripheral blood, collected in the third trimester of pregnancy. CDR3 loop: CASSLDQAGTGELFF. CDR3 DNA: TGTGCCAGCAGCTTAGACCAGGCGGGTACCGGGGAGCTGTTTTTT.